These 22 T cell receptor beta chains were all obtained from the same sample, sequenced in a study of T-cell memory formation after mild COVID-19. TCRdb used MiXCR to reprocess the 5' RACE reads, holding one entry per CDR3 protein. The sample includes around 450,000 distinct CDR3 sequences, around 18% of them seen just once. Sequencing was performed on PBMCs or a T cell subset sorted from them (not recorded which). The receptors stem from an adult woman who had mild COVID-19 (a few samples of this study predate the infection). Cell type and time point are not known.

The sample holds a few counts of this clonotype. V and J are TRBV7-6 and TRBJ2-1, with 14 bases lining up with TRBD2. With 5 bases clipped from V and 4 bases from J, the junction kept 7 bases outside the gene matches. The CDR3 is 17 amino acids. Germline V gives CDR1 SGHVS, CDR2 FNYEAQ. The CDR3 is CASSPTGLAGGYNEQFF. Here the CDR3 DNA reads TGTGCCAGCAGCCCGACCGGACTAGCGGGAGGATACAATGAGCAGTTCTTC. Combining the CDR3 with reference TRBV7-6 and TRBJ2-1 gives the whole variable domain GAGVSQSPRYKVTKRGQDVALRCDPISGHVSLYWYRQALGQGPEFLTYFNYEAQQDKSGLPNDRFSAERPEGSISTLTIQRTEQRDSAMYRCASSPTGLAGGYNEQFFGPGTRLTVL.

The gene calls are TRBV6-2 or TRBV6-3 and TRBJ1-1, with D tentatively TRBD1 (6 bases). The CDR3 covers 15 residues. Germline loops: CDR1 MNHEY, CDR2 SVGEGT. The V end lost 7 bases, the J end lost 7 bases, and 22 bases lay between the germline ends. CDR3 in amino acids: CASNIRQARILEAFF. In nucleotides, the CDR3 is TGTGCCAGCAATATTCGACAGGCGCGTATTCTTGAAGCTTTCTTT.

This clonotype was recorded a few times. The chain joins TRBV4-1 to TRBJ2-3, with 9 bases matching TRBD2. Germline V gene data show CDR1 as MGHRA and CDR2 as YSYEKL. CDR3 size: 17 residues. After removal of 0 bases from V and 1 base from J, the junction contained 5 bases not matched to a gene. The CDR3 reads CASSQESGGGGTDTQYF. DNA for the CDR3: TGCGCCAGCAGCCAAGAAAGTGGCGGGGGGGGCACAGATACGCAGTATTTT.

V and J are TRBV11-2 and TRBJ2-1; TRBD2 agrees at 7 bases. Germline V gene sequence: CDR1 SGHAT, CDR2 FQNNGV. With 7 bases clipped from V and 6 bases from J, the junction kept 12 bases outside the gene matches. The CDR3 spans 15 residues. CDR3 in DNA: TGTGCCAGCATCCTGGGAGGGAGGGCGGTCAATGAGCAGTTCTTC. Translated: CASILGGRAVNEQFF.

This clonotype turned up a few times. The chain recombines TRBV15 with TRBJ2-5, with 12 bases lining up with TRBD2. The CDR3 covers 17 residues. Germline V gives CDR1 LNHNV, CDR2 YYDKDF (reference sequence). The J segment lost 5 bases and the V segment lost 1 base, leaving 8 bases of the junction unmatched. The DNA for the CDR3 is TGTGCCACCAGCAGAGTCCCGGGACTAGCGGGTACGGAGACCCAGTACTTC. Translating it yields CATSRVPGLAGTETQYF. Together with reference TRBV15 and TRBJ2-5, the CDR3 gives the full variable domain: DAMVIQNPRYQVTQFGKPVTLSCSQTLNHNVMYWYQQKSSQAPKLLFHYYDKDFNNEADTPDNFQSRRPNTSFCFLDIRSPGLGDTAMYLCATSRVPGLAGTETQYFGPGTRLLVL.

The J gene is TRBJ1-6, the V gene TRBV7-9; 10 nucleotides line up with TRBD1. Looked up from germline, CDR1 is SEHNR and CDR2 is FQNEAQ (reference sequence). The CDR3 has 14 residues. The junction had 5 bases not matched to a gene; V was cut back by 6 bases and J by 9 bases. The CDR3 bases are TGTGCCAGCAGGTCCGGGACAGGGGTTTCACCCCTCCACTTT. It yields the protein CASRSGTGVSPLHF.

This clonotype was observed a few times. CDR3 sequence (DNA): TGCAGTGCGGCAACTAGCGGGGGGGCCGCGGAGCAGTACTTC. It yields the protein CSAATSGGAAEQYF. The rearrangement joins TRBV20-1 to TRBJ2-7; 13 nucleotides align to TRBD2. V lost 6 bases, J lost 7 bases, and 9 bases stayed unmatched. The length of the CDR3 is 14 residues. Germline V gene sequence: CDR1 DFQATT, CDR2 SNEGSKA (reference sequence).

This clonotype was counted only a few times. The rearrangement joins TRBV10-3 to TRBJ1-3, with TRBD1 matching over 8 bases. The CDR3 has 17 amino acids. CDR1 is ENHRY and CDR2 is SYGVKD in the germline V gene. Trimming cost V 4 bases and J 0 bases; bases outside gene matches: 8. The CDR3: CAISGLTGQDSGNTIYF. The DNA of the CDR3 is TGTGCCATCAGTGGGTTAACGGGACAGGACTCTGGAAACACCATATATTTT.

This clonotype occurred a few times. The rearrangement joins TRBV2 to TRBJ2-1; 9 bases match TRBD1. The CDR3 length is 16 residues. Germline V CDR1 and CDR2: SNHLY, FYNNEI. Losses at the gene ends were 5 bases for V and 1 base for J; bases not matched to a gene: 6. CDR3 coding DNA: TGTGCCAGCAGTCGGTGGGGGACAGGGTCCTACAATGAGCAGTTCTTC. Residues: CASSRWGTGSYNEQFF.

In its sample, this clonotype was seen many times. The rearrangement uses TRBV5-1 and TRBJ2-4; weak D call: TRBD2 (5 bases). There are 13 residues in the CDR3. Trimming shortened V by 5 bases and J by 7 bases, and 13 bases separated the two germline ends. Germline values: CDR1 SGHRS, CDR2 YFSETQ. The CDR3 region is CASRLNERNIQYF. CDR3 sequence (DNA): TGCGCCAGCAGACTTAACGAGCGGAACATTCAGTACTTC.

This clonotype was picked up many times. This chain joins TRBV3-1 and TRBJ2-7, with D maybe TRBD1 (6 bases). The V end was cut by 6 bases, the J end by 0 bases, with 9 bases between. This CDR3 has 13 residues. Germline assignment: CDR1 LGHDT and CDR2 YNNKEL (reference sequence). CDR3 DNA: TGTGCCAGCAGTCAGGACAGCTCCTACGAGCAGTACTTC. Its translation is CASSQDSSYEQYF.

This clonotype appeared many times. This sequence joins TRBV7-2 and TRBJ1-2, with TRBD1 as a possible D gene (6 bases). In germline, CDR1 is SGHTA, CDR2 FQGNSA. Trimming stripped 0 bases from V and 4 bases from J, with 12 bases between. The CDR3 is 15 amino acids. The CDR3 nucleotides are TGTGCCAGCAGCTTAGCGGGGGGGCCGGGCTATGGCTACACCTTC. Residues: CASSLAGGPGYGYTF.

The sample holds a few counts of this clonotype. This chain links TRBV6-1 with TRBJ1-1; D is ambiguous. The V gene's germline CDR1 is MNHNS and CDR2 SASEGT. The CDR3 sequence is 12 residues long. V lost 2 bases, J lost 1 base, and 2 bases lay in between. The CDR3 here is CASSERNTEAFF. In DNA, the CDR3 is TGTGCCAGCAGTGAACGGAACACTGAAGCTTTCTTT.

This clonotype was recorded a few times. The V call is TRBV29-1, the J call TRBJ2-1, with D hard to call. There are 12 residues in the CDR3. Deletions cut 1 base from V and 7 bases from J, with 8 bases between. Germline assignment: CDR1 SQVTM and CDR2 ANQGSEA. CDR3 sequence (DNA): TGCAGCGTTGAAGTAATCGGGAATGAGCAGTTCTTC. Translated: CSVEVIGNEQFF.

This clonotype was seen a handful of times. The rearrangement joins TRBV7-3 to TRBJ1-3, with D possibly being TRBD1 (5 bases). The CDR3 is 15 amino acids. From germline, CDR1 is SGHTA and CDR2 FQGTGA. The V and J ends lost 2 bases and 0 bases respectively, with 8 bases between them. The DNA of the CDR3 is TGTGCCAGCAGCTTACAGGGTCCCTCTGGAAACACCATATATTTT. Protein product: CASSLQGPSGNTIYF.

V gene TRBV29-1 combines with J gene TRBJ2-1; TRBD1 might be the D (5 bases). The V and J ends lost 4 bases and 9 bases respectively, with 19 bases between them. The germline gives CDR1 SQVTM, CDR2 ANQGSEA. The CDR3 is made up of 14 amino acids. Here the CDR3 reads CSVVPVDSTTEQFF. CDR3 coding DNA: TGCAGCGTTGTTCCAGTTGACAGTACGACTGAGCAGTTCTTC.

This clonotype came up a few times. The J gene is TRBJ1-1, the V gene TRBV7-9; 8 bases align to TRBD1. The germline CDR1 and CDR2 sequences are SEHNR and FQNEAQ (reference sequence). The CDR3 has 14 amino acids. The J segment lost 6 bases and the V segment lost 10 bases, leaving 13 bases of the junction unmatched. CDR3 nucleotide sequence: TGTGCCATCGACAGGGGCGACTGGGGGGCTGAAGCTTTCTTT. It is translated as CAIDRGDWGAEAFF.

The chain joins TRBV12-3 or TRBV12-4 to TRBJ2-1; 11 nucleotides line up with TRBD2. There are 15 residues in the CDR3. Trimming took 6 bases from V and 5 from J; bases not matched to a gene: 6. The DNA for the CDR3 is TGTGCCAGCAGCACTGGGACTAGCGGACACAATGAGCAGTTCTTC. This sequence encodes CASSTGTSGHNEQFF.

The V gene is TRBV5-4, the J gene TRBJ2-5, with 8 bases that match TRBD1. Germline CDR1 is SGHNT and CDR2 is YYREEE (reference sequence). V shed 4 bases and J 4 bases; nucleotides not matched to a gene: 6. The CDR3 extends over 14 amino acids. CDR3 in DNA: TGTGCCAGCAGCAACAAACAGGGGGGAGAGACCCAGTACTTC. Its protein is CASSNKQGGETQYF.

The CDR3 nucleotides are TGTGCCAGCAGCTTAGACGCCCGGAGGGACGAGCAGTACTTC. Translation gives CASSLDARRDEQYF. The genes are TRBV7-2 and TRBJ2-7; weak D call: TRBD2 (6 bases). V lost 1 base and J lost 5, with 12 bases in between. The CDR3 totals 14 residues. CDR1 SGHTA and CDR2 FQGNSA come from the germline V gene.

This sequence joins TRBV12-3 or TRBV12-4 and TRBJ2-1; TRBD2 might be the D (5 bases). The V gene lost 6 bases and the J gene lost 10 bases, with 7 bases spanning the gap. The CDR3 totals 10 residues. Here the CDR3 DNA reads TGTGCCAGCAGCCGAGGGGAGCAGTTCTTC. It codes for CASSRGEQFF.

This clonotype was counted a few times. The chain recombines TRBV3-1 with TRBJ1-1; possibly TRBD1 for D (6 bases). The V end was cut by 4 bases, the J end by 5 bases, with 17 bases between. Germline V gene sequence: CDR1 LGHDT, CDR2 YNNKEL (reference sequence). The CDR3 spans 15 residues. The CDR3 DNA is TGTGCCAGCAGCCGCGGACAGTACCTAGTGACTGAAGCTTTCTTT. Amino acids: CASSRGQYLVTEAFF.